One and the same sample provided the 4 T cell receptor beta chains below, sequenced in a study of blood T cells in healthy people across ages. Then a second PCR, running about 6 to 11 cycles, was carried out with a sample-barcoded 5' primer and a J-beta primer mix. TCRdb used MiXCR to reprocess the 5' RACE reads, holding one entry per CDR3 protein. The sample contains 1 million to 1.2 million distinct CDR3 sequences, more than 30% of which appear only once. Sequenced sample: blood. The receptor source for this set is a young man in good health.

The CDR3 here is CASSLTWTVTNEKLFF. The CDR3, as DNA: TGCGCCAGCAGCCTGACCTGGACGGTGACTAATGAAAAACTGTTTTTT. The chain joins TRBV4-1 to TRBJ1-4; D is unclear. CDR3 length: 16 amino acids. In germline, CDR1 is MGHRA, CDR2 YSYEKL. V was cut by 4 bases and J by 2 bases, with 14 bases left in between.

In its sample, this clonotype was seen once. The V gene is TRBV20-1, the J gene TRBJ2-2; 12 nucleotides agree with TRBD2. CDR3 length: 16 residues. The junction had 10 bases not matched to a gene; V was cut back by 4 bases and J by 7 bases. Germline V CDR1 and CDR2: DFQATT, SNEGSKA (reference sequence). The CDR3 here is CSATSASGGAFGELFF. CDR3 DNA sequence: TGCAGTGCTACCTCGGCTAGCGGGGGGGCCTTCGGGGAGCTGTTTTTT.

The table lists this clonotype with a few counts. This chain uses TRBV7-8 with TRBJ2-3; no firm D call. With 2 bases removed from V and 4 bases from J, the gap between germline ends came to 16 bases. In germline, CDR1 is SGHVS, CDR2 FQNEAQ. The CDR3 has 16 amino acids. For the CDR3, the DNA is TGTGCCAGCAGCTTAATCCGCTCAACCGTCCCAGATACGCAGTATTTT. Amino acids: CASSLIRSTVPDTQYF.

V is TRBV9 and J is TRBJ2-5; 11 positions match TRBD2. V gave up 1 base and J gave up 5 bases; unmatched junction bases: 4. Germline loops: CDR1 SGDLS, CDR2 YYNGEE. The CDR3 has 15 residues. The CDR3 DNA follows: TGTGCCAGCAGCGTAACTAGCGGGGGAGGTGAGACCCAGTACTTC. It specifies CASSVTSGGGETQYF.